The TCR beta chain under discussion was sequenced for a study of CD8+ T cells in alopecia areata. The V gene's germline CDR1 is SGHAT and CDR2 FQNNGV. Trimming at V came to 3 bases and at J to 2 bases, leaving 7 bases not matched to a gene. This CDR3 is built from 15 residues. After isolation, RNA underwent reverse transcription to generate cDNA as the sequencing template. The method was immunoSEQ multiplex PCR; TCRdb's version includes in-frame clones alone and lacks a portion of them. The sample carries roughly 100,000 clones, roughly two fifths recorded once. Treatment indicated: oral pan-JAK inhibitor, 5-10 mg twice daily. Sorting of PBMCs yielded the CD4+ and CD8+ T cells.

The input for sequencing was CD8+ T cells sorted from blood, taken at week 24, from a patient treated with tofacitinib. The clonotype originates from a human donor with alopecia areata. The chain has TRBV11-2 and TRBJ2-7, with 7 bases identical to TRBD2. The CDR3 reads CASSFGASGAYEQYF. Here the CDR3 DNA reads TGTGCCAGCAGCTTTGGGGCTAGCGGCGCCTACGAGCAGTACTTC.